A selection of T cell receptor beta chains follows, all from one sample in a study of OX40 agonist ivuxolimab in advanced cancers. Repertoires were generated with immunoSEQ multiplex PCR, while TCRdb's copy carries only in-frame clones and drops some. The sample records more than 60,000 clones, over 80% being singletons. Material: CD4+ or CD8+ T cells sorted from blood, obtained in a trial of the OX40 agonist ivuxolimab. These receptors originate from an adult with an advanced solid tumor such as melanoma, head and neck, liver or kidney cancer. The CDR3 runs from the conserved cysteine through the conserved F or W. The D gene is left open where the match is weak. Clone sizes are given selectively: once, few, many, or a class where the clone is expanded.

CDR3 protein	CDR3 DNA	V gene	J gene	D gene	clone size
CASSPTVSGEKLFF	TGTGCCAGCAGCCCGACCGTCTCCGGGGAAAAACTGTTTTTT	TRBV7-6	TRBJ1-4	.	.
CASSSDGQQETQYF	TGCGCCAGCAGCTCGGACGGTCAACAAGAGACCCAGTACTTC	TRBV5-1	TRBJ2-5	.	.
CAIRPGLASLPSGFEQFF	TGTGCCATCAGGCCGGGACTAGCGTCCCTACCATCTGGGTTTGAGCAGTTCTTC	TRBV10-3	TRBJ2-1	TRBD2	once
CASSLGGQETQYF	TGTGCCAGCAGCTTGGGCGGCCAAGAGACCCAGTACTTC	TRBV5-4	TRBJ2-5	.	.
CASSSPAGGPTGELFF	TGTGCCAGCAGTTCCCCAGCGGGGGGGCCAACCGGGGAGCTGTTTTTT	TRBV28	TRBJ2-2	TRBD2	.
CASSVGKDRDATNEKLFF	TGTGCCAGCAGCGTAGGCAAGGACAGGGATGCAACTAATGAAAAACTGTTTTTT	TRBV9	TRBJ1-4	TRBD1	.
CASSPRWDIANQNEQYF	TGTGCCAGCAGCCCACGTTGGGACATCGCAAACCAGAACGAGCAGTACTTC	TRBV7-2	TRBJ2-7	.	.
CASSFGREKLFF	TGTGCCAGCAGCTTCGGACGGGAAAAACTGTTTTTT	TRBV7-3	TRBJ1-4	.	.
CASSVAVQGEQYF	TGTGCCAGCAGCGTAGCGGTCCAGGGGGAGCAGTACTTC	TRBV9	TRBJ2-7	.	.
CASSQDQFGGASTEAFF	TGCGCCAGCAGCCAAGATCAATTTGGGGGGGCGAGCACTGAAGCTTTCTTT	TRBV4-3	TRBJ1-1	.	few
CAISESGTSYEQYF	TGTGCCATCAGTGAGTCCGGTACATCCTACGAGCAGTACTTC	TRBV10-3	TRBJ2-7	.	few
CASSSGHGGGSYEQYF	TGTGCCAGCAGCTCGGGCCATGGAGGAGGATCCTACGAGCAGTACTTC	TRBV5-8	TRBJ2-7	.	once
CASSPRGWDSEKLFF	TGTGCCAGCAGCCCTCGAGGATGGGACTCTGAAAAACTGTTTTTT	TRBV14	TRBJ1-4	.	.
CASSLGGAAGELFF	TGTGCCAGCAGTCTAGGCGGGGCGGCCGGGGAGCTGTTTTTT	TRBV7-9	TRBJ2-2	.	.
CASSPGQGRYNEQFF	TGTGCCAGCAGTCCGGGACAGGGGCGATACAATGAGCAGTTCTTC	TRBV28	TRBJ2-1	TRBD1	.
CASSWGTNTGPEAFF	TGTGCCAGCAGCTGGGGGACTAACACGGGTCCTGAAGCTTTCTTT	TRBV6-6	TRBJ1-1	.	.
CSQTGAREGFF	TGCAGTCAAACTGGGGCCAGGGAGGGTTTCTTT	TRBV29-1	TRBJ1-1	.	.
CASSLAPGDQPQHF	TGCGCCAGCAGCTTGGCCCCGGGCGATCAGCCCCAGCATTTT	TRBV5-1	TRBJ1-5	.	once
CASSEVGSYGYTF	TGTGCCAGCAGTGAGGTCGGATCCTATGGCTACACCTTC	TRBV2	TRBJ1-2	.	few
CASSLGDRDEETQYF	TGTGCCAGCAGCTTAGGGGACAGGGACGAAGAGACCCAGTACTTC	TRBV11-3	TRBJ2-5	TRBD1	.
CASRGGTGHGYTF	TGTGCCAGCAGGGGGGGGACAGGCCATGGCTACACCTTC	TRBV7-2	TRBJ1-2	TRBD1	.
CASSSGLVTDTQYF	TGCGCCAGCAGTTCTGGACTAGTCACAGATACGCAGTATTTT	TRBV10-1	TRBJ2-3	TRBD2	.
CASSVAGTSLYNEQFF	TGTGCCAGCAGCGTAGCAGGGACTAGCCTTTACAATGAGCAGTTCTTC	TRBV9	TRBJ2-1	TRBD2	.
CASSTGQGFYEQYF	TGTGCCAGCTCTACGGGACAGGGGTTTTACGAGCAGTACTTC	TRBV7-2	TRBJ2-7	TRBD1	.
CASSLSGLSTDTQYF	TGTGCCAGTAGCCTGTCGGGTTTAAGCACAGATACGCAGTATTTT	TRBV19	TRBJ2-3	.	.
CASSLGSLIGQFF	TGTGCCAGCAGCTTGGGAAGTCTAATTGGGCAGTTCTTC	TRBV5-4	TRBJ2-1	.	.
CASSGVGLEYEQYF	TGTGCCAGCAGTGGTGTTGGGCTCGAATACGAGCAGTACTTC	TRBV27	TRBJ2-7	.	.
CATRKERINSPLHF	TGTGCCACCCGTAAGGAACGGATTAATTCACCCCTCCACTTT	TRBV11-2	TRBJ1-6	.	few
CASIPGRYNTEAFF	TGTGCCAGCATCCCGGGACGGTACAACACTGAAGCTTTCTTT	TRBV7-8	TRBJ1-1	.	.
CASRPGTRAVSEQYF	TGTGCCAGCAGGCCCGGGACTAGAGCTGTTTCCGAGCAGTACTTC	TRBV2	TRBJ2-7	TRBD2	.
CASSLRVGSTDTQYF	TGCGCCAGCAGCTTGAGGGTTGGGAGCACAGATACGCAGTATTTT	TRBV5-1	TRBJ2-3	.	once
CASSRKLAGGSGEQFF	TGCGCCAGCAGCCGCAAACTAGCGGGGGGTTCCGGTGAGCAGTTCTTC	TRBV5-1	TRBJ2-1	TRBD2	.